This T cell receptor beta chain appears in the sequencing data of a study of Graves' ophthalmopathy and Graves' hyperthyroidism. As for the study in general: Stable hyperthyroidism denotes an absence of ophthalmopathy throughout 18 months of follow-up. The study's findings and limits: Clonotypes were expanded in thyroid at above 0.001 frequency, and most also appeared in blood. In predicting ophthalmopathy progression, the model reached about 71% sensitivity and 72% to 85% specificity.

Clinical symptoms and serum thyroxine were used for diagnosis; TRAb, thyroid ultrasound and orbital computed tomography were also relied on. The CDR3 is 15 residues long. Trimming pared 0 bases from V and 1 base from J, leaving 10 bases between. CDR1 SGDLS and CDR2 YYNGEE come from the germline V gene. This clonotype was recorded many times. Its matching antigen is unknown. Amplifying from RNA transcripts, the study obtained TCR beta CDR3 regions. RT-PCR with HTBI primers came first, then second-round multiplex PCR. TCRdb re-derived calls from the multiplex PCR reads in MiXCR, one entry per CDR3 protein. The sample has over a million distinct CDR3 sequences, about two fifths seen once; the top ten hold approximately 10%.

V is TRBV9 and J is TRBJ1-1; no reliable D call. Sequences were obtained from peripheral blood or thyroid tissue (not recorded which). This clonotype was obtained from an adult man with Graves' hyperthyroidism. CDR3 DNA sequence: TGTGCCAGCAGCGTAGAGGCAGAGTCGAACACTGAAGCTTTCTTT. Encoded protein: CASSVEAESNTEAFF.